This TCR beta chain is from a study of cytomegalovirus exposure and HLA in healthy donors. Overall study context: Drawn from HLA-typed donors, approximately 86 million unique TCRs were held in an early data release. Findings and caveats of the study: Cytomegalovirus association was assigned to more than 150 TCR beta chains. Reported results showed that the classifier diagnosed cytomegalovirus status with high specificity and sensitivity.

As regards this clone: Its antigen is as yet unknown.

Germline trimming cut 0 bases from V and 4 bases from J; bases unmatched to any gene: 10. The germline gives CDR1 SGHVS, CDR2 FQNEAQ. The CDR3 sequence is 19 residues long. PCR used 60 Vbeta primers and 13 Jbeta primers. Assay used: immunoSEQ multiplex PCR; TCRdb lists only in-frame clones, some missing. The repertoire holds approximately 150,000 clones, 80% to 85% seen once, with 1.5% to 2% in the top ten. This chain links TRBV7-8 with TRBJ1-6; 9 bases fit TRBD1. The specimen sequenced was PBMCs. The sequence was collected from a human donor in good health. CDR3 sequence (DNA): TGTGCCAGCAGCTTAGCTACGACTCGGACAGGGGCGTATAATTCACCCCTCCACTTT. Translation gives CASSLATTRTGAYNSPLHF.